This T cell receptor (beta chain) was found in a study of human T cells and chemical hapten exposure. As for the study in general: The upper back received 0.01% DPC by patch testing, with results read at 6 days. How much TCR each sample yielded varied, mostly because pooled library volumes differed slightly.

This clonotype has only a few counts. The antigen is not known. The V and J ends lost 0 bases and 2 bases respectively, with 7 bases between them. There are 14 residues in the CDR3. Germline CDR1 SEHNR, CDR2 FQNEAQ (reference sequence). In TCRdb, the RACE reads were re-called with MiXCR into one record per CDR3 protein. The sample carries around 250,000 distinct CDR3 sequences, approximately 8.6% recorded once. Findings and caveats of the study: Expanded TCR sets contained significantly more large CDR3 similarity clusters than controls.

Specified time point: pre-sensitization, week 0. Described treatment: therapeutic diphenylcyclopropenone sensitization with weekly scalp DPC. Sequencing was performed on whole blood, taken in connection with sensitization to the hapten diphenylcyclopropenone (DPC). This TCR came from a woman in her 40s with alopecia areata. Some clones in this sample may be carry-over from other donors' samples. The chain links TRBV7-9 to TRBJ1-2; no firm D call. The CDR3 spells CASSLAGPNYGYTF. The CDR3 nucleotides read TGTGCCAGCAGCTTAGCAGGCCCCAACTATGGCTACACCTTC.